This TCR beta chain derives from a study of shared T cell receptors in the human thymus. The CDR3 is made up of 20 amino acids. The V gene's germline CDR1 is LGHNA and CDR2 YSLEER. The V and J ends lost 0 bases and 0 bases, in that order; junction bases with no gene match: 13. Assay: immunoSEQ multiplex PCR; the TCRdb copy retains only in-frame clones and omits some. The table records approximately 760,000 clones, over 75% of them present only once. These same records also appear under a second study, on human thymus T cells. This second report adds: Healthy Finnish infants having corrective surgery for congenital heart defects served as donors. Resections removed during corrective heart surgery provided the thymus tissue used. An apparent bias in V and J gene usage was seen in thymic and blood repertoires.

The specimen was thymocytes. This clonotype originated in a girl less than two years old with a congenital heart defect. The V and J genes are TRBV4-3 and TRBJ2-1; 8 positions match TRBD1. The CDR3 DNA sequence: TGCGCCAGCAGCCAAGATGGACAGGGAGGTCGGCGGAGCTCCTACAATGAGCAGTTCTTC. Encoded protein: CASSQDGQGGRRSSYNEQFF.